This T cell receptor (beta chain) was profiled in a study of T cell responses to AZD1222 COVID-19 vaccine. Points from the study as a whole: The peak T cell response came first, and repertoires were sampled only after it. Females outnumbered males among donors, who were mostly white British; clonal diversity was possibly underestimated. Nearly half of spike-specific TCRs reportedly target unmutated variant regions. Spike-specific TCR breadth and depth rose after two AZD1222 doses.

This clone was counted a few times. Antigen specificity is unknown. The CDR3 loop spans 14 amino acids. Looked up from germline, CDR1 is GTSNPN and CDR2 is SVGIG (reference sequence). V was clipped by 6 bases and J by 2 bases, with 14 bases between them. Here immunoSEQ multiplex PCR was the method, and the copy in TCRdb shows in-frame clones only, minus some. The table includes 130,000 or so clones, about 88% detected once. This sequence was found in an adult who received the AZD1222 COVID-19 vaccine. This specimen was peripheral blood, taken 28 days after the second AZD1222 dose. V is TRBV30 and J is TRBJ1-5, with D possibly being TRBD1 (6 bases). CDR3 loop: CACPGEAGNQPQHF. As DNA, the CDR3 is TGTGCCTGTCCAGGGGAGGCGGGCAATCAGCCCCAGCATTTT. Complete variable domain (other parts from reference TRBV30 and TRBJ1-5): SQTIHQWPATLVQPVGSPLSLECTVEGTSNPNLYWYRQAAGRGLQLLFYSVGIGQISSEVPQNLSASRPQDRQFILSSKKLLLSDSGFYLCACPGEAGNQPQHFGDGTRLSIL.